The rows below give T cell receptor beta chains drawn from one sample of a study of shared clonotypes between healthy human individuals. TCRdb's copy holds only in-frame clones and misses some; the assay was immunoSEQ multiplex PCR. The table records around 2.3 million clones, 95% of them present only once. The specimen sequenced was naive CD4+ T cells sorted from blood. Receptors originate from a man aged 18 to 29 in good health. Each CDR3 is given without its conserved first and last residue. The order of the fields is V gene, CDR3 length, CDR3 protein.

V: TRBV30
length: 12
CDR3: AWIPNPGGYGYT

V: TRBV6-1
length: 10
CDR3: ASSEVLNTIY

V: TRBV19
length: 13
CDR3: ASSIAGANTGELF

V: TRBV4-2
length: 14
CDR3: ASSQELDSRKETQY

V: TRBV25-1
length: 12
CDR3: ASSHPQGPETQY

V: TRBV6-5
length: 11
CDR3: ASSLGPGRSQH

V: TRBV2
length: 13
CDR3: ASRGSGLPADTQY

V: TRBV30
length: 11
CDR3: AWISGKGTEAF

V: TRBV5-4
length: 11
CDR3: ASSSQIQETQY

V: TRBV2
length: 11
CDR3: ASSAEGTTGYT

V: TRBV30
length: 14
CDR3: AWRRRGFPPTDTQY

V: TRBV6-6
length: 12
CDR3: ASSYTGLVAEAF

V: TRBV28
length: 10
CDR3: ASRTGTYEQY

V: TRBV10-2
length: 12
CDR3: ASSTGYQGNTIY

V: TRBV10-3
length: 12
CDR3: AISATGSNEKLF

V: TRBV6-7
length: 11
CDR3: ASRTGADQPQH

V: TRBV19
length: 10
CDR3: ASSPNTDTQY

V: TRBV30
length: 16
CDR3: AWRRGGRTGLSGNTIY

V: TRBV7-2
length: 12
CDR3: ASSDSYAGNTIY

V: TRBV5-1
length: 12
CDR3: ASTRERGTDTQY

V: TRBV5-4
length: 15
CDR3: ASSAIARQGAGYGYT

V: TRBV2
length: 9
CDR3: ASSGSNEQF

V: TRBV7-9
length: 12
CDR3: ASSRQGEGDGYT